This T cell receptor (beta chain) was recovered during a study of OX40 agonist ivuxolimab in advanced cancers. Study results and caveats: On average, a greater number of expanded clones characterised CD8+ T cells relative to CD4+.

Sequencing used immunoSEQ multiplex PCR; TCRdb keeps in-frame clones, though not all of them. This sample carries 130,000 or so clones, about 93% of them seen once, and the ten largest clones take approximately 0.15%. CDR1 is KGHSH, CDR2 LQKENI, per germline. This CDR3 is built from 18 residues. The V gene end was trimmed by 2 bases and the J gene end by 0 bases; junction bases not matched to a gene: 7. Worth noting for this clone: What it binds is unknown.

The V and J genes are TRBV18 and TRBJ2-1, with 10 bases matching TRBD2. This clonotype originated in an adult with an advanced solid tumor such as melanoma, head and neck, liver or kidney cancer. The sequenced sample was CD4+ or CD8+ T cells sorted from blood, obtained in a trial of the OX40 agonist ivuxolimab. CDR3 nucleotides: TGTGCCAGCTCACCAGACTTACCTAGCGGGAGCTCCTACAATGAGCAGTTCTTC. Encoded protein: CASSPDLPSGSSYNEQFF.